A single sample is the source of the 13 T cell receptor beta chains below, sequenced in a study of CXCR3-negative and CXCR3-positive naive CD8 T cells (dated by TCRdb to the late 2010s). No antigen has been identified for these receptors. Study-wide findings and limitations: TRB CDR3s from CXCR3-positive naive cells showed higher hydrophobicity (lower Kidera factor 4), lower energy, and higher strength and volume indices than CXCR3-negative naive cells.

Reads for this sample came from a NextSeq 550. The Human TCR Profiling Kit (MiLaboratory) was used to make UMI-labeled 5' RACE TRB cDNA libraries. TCRdb reprocessed the reads, so every CDR3 protein sequence counts as one entry and DNA is not shown. This sample's table carries around 60,000 distinct CDR3 sequences. Less than 0.65% of the sample is held by the ten biggest clonotypes. The sample consisted of naive CXCR3+ CD8+ T cells from blood. Per the publication, the cell subset or site label means: CD45RO-CCR7+CD27+CD95- naive CD8+ T cells expressing CXCR3 (TNR3+). The receptors derive from a human donor in good health. Some clones in this sample may be carry-over from other donors' samples.

The genes are TRBV11-2 and TRBJ1-1; the D gene TCRdb calls, TRBD1, cannot be checked with no DNA. Germline CDR1 and CDR2: SGHAT and FQNNGV. The CDR3 extends over 12 amino acids. This chain's CDR3 is CASSTGHTEAFF.

The chain employs TRBV29-1 and TRBJ2-1; as DNA is missing, the TRBD2 call by TCRdb cannot be tested. The CDR3 is made up of 13 amino acids. Germline values: CDR1 SQVTM, CDR2 ANQGSEA. The CDR3 sequence: CSTAGGPYNEQFF.

The V and J genes are TRBV12-3 or TRBV12-4 and TRBJ1-5; TCRdb proposes TRBD1, but this gene call is untestable without DNA. CDR3 length: 17 amino acids. The CDR3 here is CASSLGPLSTQNQPQHF.

The chain joins TRBV27 to TRBJ2-7; TCRdb proposes TRBD2, but this gene call is untestable without DNA. This CDR3 contains 18 residues. In germline, CDR1 is MNHEY, CDR2 SMNVEV (reference sequence). CDR3 in amino acids: CASSLPLTGAGGLYEQYF.

The chain combines TRBV20-1 with TRBJ1-4; TCRdb outputs TRBD1, but without DNA this stays unchecked. The CDR3 has 14 amino acids. Germline-derived CDR1 and CDR2 are DFQATT and SNEGSKA (reference sequence). CDR3 region: CSAREGAPNEKLFF.

This chain's CDR3 is CSVAGGYQETQYF. The genes are TRBV29-1 and TRBJ2-5; TCRdb's D gene call, TRBD1, goes unchecked for lack of DNA. The V gene's germline CDR1 is SQVTM and CDR2 ANQGSEA. The CDR3 runs 13 residues. Combining the CDR3 with reference TRBV29-1 and TRBJ2-5 gives the whole variable domain SAVISQKPSRDICQRGTSLTIQCQVDSQVTMMFWYRQQPGQSLTLIATANQGSEATYESGFVIDKFPISRPNLTFSTLTVSNMSPEDSSIYLCSVAGGYQETQYFGPGTRLLVL.

The genes are TRBV27 and TRBJ1-1. From germline, CDR1 is MNHEY and CDR2 SMNVEV (reference sequence). The CDR3 sequence is 15 residues long. CDR3 protein: CASSPPIRGVTEAFF.

The V gene is TRBV29-1, the J gene TRBJ1-1; without DNA, the TCRdb call of TRBD1 cannot be checked. The CDR3 totals 11 residues. From germline, CDR1 is SQVTM and CDR2 ANQGSEA. This chain's CDR3 is CSVTDRVQAFF.

The CDR3 spells CASSLPITSGDYGYTF. The chain combines TRBV27 with TRBJ1-2; the TCRdb D gene call, TRBD1, has no DNA to confirm it. This CDR3 region has 16 residues. Germline lookup yields CDR1 MNHEY and CDR2 SMNVEV (reference sequence).

The V and J genes are TRBV20-1 and TRBJ2-7. CDR1 and CDR2 (germline): DFQATT, SNEGSKA (reference sequence). CDR3 size: 12 residues. CDR3 protein: CSAREDGNEQYF.

CDR3 in amino acids: CASSTKLRGAQGTQYF. This chain links TRBV11-3 with TRBJ2-5; the D gene TCRdb calls, TRBD2, cannot be checked with no DNA. The CDR3 is made up of 16 amino acids. Germline V CDR1 and CDR2: SGHNT, YENEEA.

V is TRBV20-1 and J is TRBJ2-7. The CDR3 has 12 residues. Germline V gene sequence: CDR1 DFQATT, CDR2 SNEGSKA (reference sequence). The CDR3 reads CSAREREYEQYF.

The chain links TRBV11-2 to TRBJ2-1; as DNA is missing, the TRBD1 call by TCRdb cannot be tested. CDR1 SGHAT and CDR2 FQNNGV come from the germline V gene. This CDR3 comprises 14 residues. The CDR3 here is CASSPGGASNEQFF.